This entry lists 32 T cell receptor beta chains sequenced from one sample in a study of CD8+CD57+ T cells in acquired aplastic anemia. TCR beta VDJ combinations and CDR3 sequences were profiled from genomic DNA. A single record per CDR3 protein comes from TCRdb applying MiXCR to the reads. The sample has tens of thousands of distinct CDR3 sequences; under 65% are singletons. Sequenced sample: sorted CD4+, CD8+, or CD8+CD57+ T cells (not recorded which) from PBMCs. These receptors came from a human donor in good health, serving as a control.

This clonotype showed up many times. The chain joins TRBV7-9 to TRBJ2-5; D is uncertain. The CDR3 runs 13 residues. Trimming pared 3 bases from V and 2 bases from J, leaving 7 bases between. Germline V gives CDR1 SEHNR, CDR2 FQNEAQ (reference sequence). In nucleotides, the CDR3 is TGTGCCAGCAGCTTTTCGGCACAAGAGACCCAGTACTTC. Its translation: CASSFSAQETQYF.

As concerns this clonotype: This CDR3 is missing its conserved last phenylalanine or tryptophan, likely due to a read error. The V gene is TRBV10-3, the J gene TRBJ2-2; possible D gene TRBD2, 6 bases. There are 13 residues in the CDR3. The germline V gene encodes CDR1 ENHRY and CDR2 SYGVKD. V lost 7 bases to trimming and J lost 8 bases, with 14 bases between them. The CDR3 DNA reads TGTGCCATCACGGACGGGGGATCTGGGGAGCTGTTTCTT. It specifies CAITDGGSGELFL.

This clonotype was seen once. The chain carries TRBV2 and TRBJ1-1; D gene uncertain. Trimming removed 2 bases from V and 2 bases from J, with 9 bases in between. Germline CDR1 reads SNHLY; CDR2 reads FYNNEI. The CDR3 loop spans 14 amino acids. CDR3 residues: CASSEWAANTEAFF. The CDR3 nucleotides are TGTGCCAGCAGTGAATGGGCGGCCAACACTGAAGCTTTCTTT. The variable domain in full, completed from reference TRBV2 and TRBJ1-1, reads EPEVTQTPSHQVTQMGQEVILRCVPISNHLYFYWYRQILGQKVEFLVSFYNNEISEKSEIFDDQFSVERPDGSNFTLKIRSTKLEDSAMYFCASSEWAANTEAFFGQGTRLTVV.

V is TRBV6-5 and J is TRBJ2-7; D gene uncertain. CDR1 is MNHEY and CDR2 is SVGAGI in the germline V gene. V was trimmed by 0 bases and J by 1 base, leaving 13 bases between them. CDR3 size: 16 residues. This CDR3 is CASSYSGTLASYEQYF. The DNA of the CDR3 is TGTGCCAGCAGTTACTCGGGCACGCTTGCTTCCTACGAGCAGTACTTC.

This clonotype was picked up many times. The CDR3 loop is CASSLDRGPSYGYTF. As DNA, the CDR3 is TGTGCCAGCAGCTTGGATCGGGGGCCCTCCTATGGCTACACCTTC. This chain links TRBV5-6 with TRBJ1-2; perhaps TRBD1 as D (6 bases). The V and J ends lost 0 bases and 4 bases respectively, with 13 bases between them. Germline V gives CDR1 SGHDT, CDR2 YYEEEE. CDR3 size: 15 residues.

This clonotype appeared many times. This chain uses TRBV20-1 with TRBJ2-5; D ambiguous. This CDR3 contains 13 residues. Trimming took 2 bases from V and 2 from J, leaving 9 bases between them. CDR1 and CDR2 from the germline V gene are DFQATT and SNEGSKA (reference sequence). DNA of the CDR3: TGCAGTGCTAGATTCCCAGAACAAGAGACCCAGTACTTC. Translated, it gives CSARFPEQETQYF.

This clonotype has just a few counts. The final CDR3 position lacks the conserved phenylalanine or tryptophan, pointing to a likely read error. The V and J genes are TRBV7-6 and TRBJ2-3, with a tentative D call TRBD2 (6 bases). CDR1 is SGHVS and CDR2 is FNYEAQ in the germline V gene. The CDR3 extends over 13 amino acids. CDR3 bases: TGTACCAGCAGCCTGGGACTTACAGATACGCAGTATTCT. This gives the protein CTSSLGLTDTQYS.

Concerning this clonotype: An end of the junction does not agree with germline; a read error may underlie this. This CDR3 reads CVSSRDRYNEQFF. DNA of the CDR3: TGTGTCAGCAGCCGGGACAGGTACAATGAGCAGTTCTTC. The rearrangement links TRBV28 to TRBJ2-1; 8 nucleotides agree with TRBD1. The CDR3 is 13 residues long. Germline CDR1 and CDR2: MDHEN and SYDVKM.

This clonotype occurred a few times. The CDR3 region has the DNA TGCAGCGTTGAGAGCGGGACAAGCTCCTACGAGCAGTACTTC. Translation: CSVESGTSSYEQYF. The chain carries TRBV29-1 and TRBJ2-7, with D tentatively TRBD2 (7 bases). Trimming cost V 3 bases and J 0 bases, with 12 bases left between them. Germline CDR1 is SQVTM and CDR2 is ANQGSEA. The CDR3 has 14 residues.

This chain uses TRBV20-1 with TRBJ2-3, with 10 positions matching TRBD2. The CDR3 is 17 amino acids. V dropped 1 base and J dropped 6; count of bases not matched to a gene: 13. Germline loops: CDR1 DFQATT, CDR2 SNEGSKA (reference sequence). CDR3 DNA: TGCAGTGCTAGAGCTAGCGGGAGAGTCATCGCATTCGATACGCAGTATTTT. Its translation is CSARASGRVIAFDTQYF.

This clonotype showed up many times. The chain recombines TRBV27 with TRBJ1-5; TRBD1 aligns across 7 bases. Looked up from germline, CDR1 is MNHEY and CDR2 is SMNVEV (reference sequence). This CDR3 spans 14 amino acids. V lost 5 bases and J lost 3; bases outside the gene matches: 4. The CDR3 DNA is TGTGCCAGCAGTGCACAGGGGTACAATCAGCCCCAGCATTTT. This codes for CASSAQGYNQPQHF.

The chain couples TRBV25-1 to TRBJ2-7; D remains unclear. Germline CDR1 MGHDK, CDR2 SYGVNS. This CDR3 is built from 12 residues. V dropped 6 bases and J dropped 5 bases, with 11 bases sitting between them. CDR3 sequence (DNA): TGTGCCAGCAGCCCCACACCAGACGAGCAGTACTTC. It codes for CASSPTPDEQYF.

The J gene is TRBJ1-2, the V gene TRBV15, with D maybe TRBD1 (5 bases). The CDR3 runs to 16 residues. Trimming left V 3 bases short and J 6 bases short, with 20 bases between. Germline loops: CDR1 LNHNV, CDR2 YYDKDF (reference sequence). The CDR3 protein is CATSSALSGRGHGYTF. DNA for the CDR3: TGTGCCACCAGCAGTGCCCTGTCAGGGAGGGGTCATGGCTACACCTTC.

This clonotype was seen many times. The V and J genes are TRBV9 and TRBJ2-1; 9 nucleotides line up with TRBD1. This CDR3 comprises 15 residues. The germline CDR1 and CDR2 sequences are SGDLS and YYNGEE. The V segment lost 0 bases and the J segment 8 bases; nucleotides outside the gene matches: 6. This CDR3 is CASSVGDRDYYEQFF. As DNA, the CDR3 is TGTGCCAGCAGCGTAGGGGACAGGGACTATTATGAGCAGTTCTTC.

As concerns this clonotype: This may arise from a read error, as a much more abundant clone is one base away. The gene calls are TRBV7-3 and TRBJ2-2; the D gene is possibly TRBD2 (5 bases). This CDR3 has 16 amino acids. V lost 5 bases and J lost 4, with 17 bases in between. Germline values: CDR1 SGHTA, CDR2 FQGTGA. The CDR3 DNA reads TGTGCCAGCAGCGTCGGGCGGGTTGGGAGCACCGGGGAGCTGTTTTTT. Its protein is CASSVGRVGSTGELFF.

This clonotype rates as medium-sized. Here the CDR3 reads CASSIEGDSPLHF. CDR3 coding DNA: TGTGCCAGTAGTATTGAGGGGGATTCACCCCTCCACTTT. The V gene is TRBV19, the J gene TRBJ1-6; D perhaps matches TRBD1 (6 bases). Trimming took off 3 bases at V and 8 bases at J, with 8 bases between the two ends. The length of the CDR3 is 13 residues. Germline CDR1 reads LNHDA; CDR2 reads SQIVND (reference sequence).

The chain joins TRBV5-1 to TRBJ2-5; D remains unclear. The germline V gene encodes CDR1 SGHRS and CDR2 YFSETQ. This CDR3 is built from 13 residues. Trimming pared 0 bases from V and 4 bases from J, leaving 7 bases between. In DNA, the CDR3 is TGCGCCAGCAGCTTGGTTACGGGAGAGACCCAGTACTTC. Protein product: CASSLVTGETQYF.

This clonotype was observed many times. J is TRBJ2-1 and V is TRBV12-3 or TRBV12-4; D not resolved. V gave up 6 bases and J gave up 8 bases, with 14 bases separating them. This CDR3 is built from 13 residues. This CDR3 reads CASSNSYEDEQFF. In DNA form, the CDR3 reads TGTGCCAGCAGCAACTCTTACGAGGATGAGCAGTTCTTC.

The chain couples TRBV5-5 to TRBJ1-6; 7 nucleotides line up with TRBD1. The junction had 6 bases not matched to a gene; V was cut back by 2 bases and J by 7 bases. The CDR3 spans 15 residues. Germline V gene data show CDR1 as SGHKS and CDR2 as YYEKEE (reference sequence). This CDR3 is CASSFGQERNSPLHF. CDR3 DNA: TGTGCCAGCAGCTTCGGACAGGAAAGAAATTCACCCCTCCACTTT.

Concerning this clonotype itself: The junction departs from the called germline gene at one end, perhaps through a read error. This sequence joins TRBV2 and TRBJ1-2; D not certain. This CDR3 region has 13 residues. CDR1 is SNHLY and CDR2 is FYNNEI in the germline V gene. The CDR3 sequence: CASSGGPIYGCTF. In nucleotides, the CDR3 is TGTGCCAGCAGCGGCGGACCGATCTATGGCTGCACCTTC.

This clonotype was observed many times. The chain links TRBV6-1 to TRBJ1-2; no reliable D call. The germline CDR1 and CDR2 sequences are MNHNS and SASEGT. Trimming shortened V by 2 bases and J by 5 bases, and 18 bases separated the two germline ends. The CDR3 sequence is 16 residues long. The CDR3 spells CASSEPRQTPWYGYTF. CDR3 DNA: TGTGCCAGCAGTGAACCCCGCCAGACCCCTTGGTATGGCTACACCTTC.

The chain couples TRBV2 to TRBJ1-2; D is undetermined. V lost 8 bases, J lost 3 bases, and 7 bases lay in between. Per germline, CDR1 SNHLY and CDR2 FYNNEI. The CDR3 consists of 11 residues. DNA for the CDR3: TGTGCCAGCGCAGGTGACTATGGCTACACCTTC. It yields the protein CASAGDYGYTF.

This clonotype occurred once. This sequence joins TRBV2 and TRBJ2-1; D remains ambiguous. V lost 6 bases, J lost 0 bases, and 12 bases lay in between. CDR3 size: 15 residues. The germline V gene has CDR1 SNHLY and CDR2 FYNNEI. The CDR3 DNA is TGTGCCAGCAGCCTGGACGCAAACTCCTACAATGAGCAGTTCTTC. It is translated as CASSLDANSYNEQFF.

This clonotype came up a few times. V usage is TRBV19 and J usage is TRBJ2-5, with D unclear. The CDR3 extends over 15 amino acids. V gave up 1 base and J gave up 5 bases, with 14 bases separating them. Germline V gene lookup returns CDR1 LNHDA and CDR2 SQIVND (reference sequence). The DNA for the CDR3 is TGTGCCAGTAGTATAGTTACAGATAGTCAGGAGACCCAGTACTTC. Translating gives CASSIVTDSQETQYF.

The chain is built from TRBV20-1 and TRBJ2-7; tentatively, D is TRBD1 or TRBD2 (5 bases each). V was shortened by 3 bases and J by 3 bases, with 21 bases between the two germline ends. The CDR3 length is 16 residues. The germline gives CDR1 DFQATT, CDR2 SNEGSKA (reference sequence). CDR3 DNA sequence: TGCAGTGCTAGGGACGGGAAGGACAAGGGGCTCTACGAGCAGTACTTC. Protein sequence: CSARDGKDKGLYEQYF.

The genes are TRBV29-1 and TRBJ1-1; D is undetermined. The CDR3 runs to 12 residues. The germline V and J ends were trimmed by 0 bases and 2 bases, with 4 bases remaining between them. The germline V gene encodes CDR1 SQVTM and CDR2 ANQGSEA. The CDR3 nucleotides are TGCAGCGTTGAAGATACAAACACTGAAGCTTTCTTT. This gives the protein CSVEDTNTEAFF. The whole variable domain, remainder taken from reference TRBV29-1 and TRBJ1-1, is SAVISQKPSRDICQRGTSLTIQCQVDSQVTMMFWYRQQPGQSLTLIATANQGSEATYESGFVIDKFPISRPNLTFSTLTVSNMSPEDSSIYLCSVEDTNTEAFFGQGTRLTVV.

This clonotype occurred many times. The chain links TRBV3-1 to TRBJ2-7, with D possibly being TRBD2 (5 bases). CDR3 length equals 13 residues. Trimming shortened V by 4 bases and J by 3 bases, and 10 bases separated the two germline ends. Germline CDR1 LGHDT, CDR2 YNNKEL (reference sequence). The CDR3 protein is CASSLGVGYEQYF. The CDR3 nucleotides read TGTGCCAGCAGCCTCGGGGTGGGCTACGAGCAGTACTTC.

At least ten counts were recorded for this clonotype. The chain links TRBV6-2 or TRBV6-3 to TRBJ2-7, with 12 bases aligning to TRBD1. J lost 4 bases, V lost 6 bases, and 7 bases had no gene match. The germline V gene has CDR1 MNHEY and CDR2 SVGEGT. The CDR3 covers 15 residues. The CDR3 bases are TGTGCCAGCAGAAACCGGGACAGGGGGCCGTACGAGCAGTACTTC. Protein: CASRNRDRGPYEQYF.

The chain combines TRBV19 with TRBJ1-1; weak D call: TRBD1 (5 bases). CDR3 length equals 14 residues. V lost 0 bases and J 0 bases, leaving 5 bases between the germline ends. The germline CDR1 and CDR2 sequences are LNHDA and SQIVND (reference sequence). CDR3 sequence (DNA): TGTGCCAGTAGTATAGAAGGGGTGAACACTGAAGCTTTCTTT. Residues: CASSIEGVNTEAFF.

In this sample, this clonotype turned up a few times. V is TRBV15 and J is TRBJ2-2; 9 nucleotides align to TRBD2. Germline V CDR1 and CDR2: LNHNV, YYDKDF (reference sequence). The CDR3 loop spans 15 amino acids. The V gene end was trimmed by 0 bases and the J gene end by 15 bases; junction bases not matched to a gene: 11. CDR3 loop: CATSRDSAGGPMMFF. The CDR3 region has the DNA TGTGCCACCAGCAGAGACTCGGCGGGAGGGCCGATGATGTTTTTT.

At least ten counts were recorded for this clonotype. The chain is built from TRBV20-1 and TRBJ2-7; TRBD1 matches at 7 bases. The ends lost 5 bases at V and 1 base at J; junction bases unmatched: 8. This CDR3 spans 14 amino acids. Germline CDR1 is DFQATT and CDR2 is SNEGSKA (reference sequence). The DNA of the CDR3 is TGCAGTGCTGCAGGGGGTACAGGGTCCTACGAGCAGTACTTC. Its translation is CSAAGGTGSYEQYF.

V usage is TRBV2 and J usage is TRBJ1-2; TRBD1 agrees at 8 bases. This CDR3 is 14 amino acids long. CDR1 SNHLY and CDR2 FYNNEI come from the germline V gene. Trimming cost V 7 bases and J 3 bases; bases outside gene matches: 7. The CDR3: CASKMDRVDYGYTF. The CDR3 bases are TGTGCCAGCAAGATGGACAGGGTGGACTATGGCTACACCTTC.